One and the same sample provided the 26 T cell receptor beta chains below, sequenced in a study of T-cell reconstitution after alpha-beta-depleted transplantation in children. TCRbeta library preparation incorporated unique molecular identifiers. TCRdb redid the calling of the PCR reads with MiXCR, one entry per CDR3 protein. The data hold fewer than 550,000 distinct CDR3 sequences, with over 9.5% observed a single time. The specimen was PBMCs, mostly from graft donor cells, collected 180 days after TCRalphabeta/CD19-depleted stem cell transplant. These receptors were collected from a female patient aged 2 to 10 who had a stem cell transplant for aplastic anemia, so the T cells may come from the graft donor.

The rearrangement uses TRBV6-2 or TRBV6-3 and TRBJ2-1, with 7 bases lining up with TRBD2. The germline V gene has CDR1 MNHEY and CDR2 SVGEGT. The CDR3 loop spans 15 amino acids. Trimming took 1 base from V and 5 from J; bases not matched to a gene: 5. In nucleotides, the CDR3 is TGTGCCAGCAGTTACTATCAGCGGGGTGACAATGAGCAGTTCTTC. Its translation is CASSYYQRGDNEQFF.

This clonotype was counted a few times. The V gene is TRBV12-3 or TRBV12-4, the J gene TRBJ2-5, with TRBD1 as a possible D gene (5 bases). This CDR3 contains 14 residues. The V end lost 1 base, the J end lost 5 bases, and 11 bases lay between the germline ends. CDR3 region: CASSLGQGSETQYF. CDR3 DNA: TGTGCCAGCAGTTTAGGCCAGGGTTCGGAGACCCAGTACTTC.

The chain combines TRBV28 with TRBJ2-1; TRBD2 might be the D (5 bases). Per germline, CDR1 MDHEN and CDR2 SYDVKM. CDR3 size: 15 residues. The V end was cut by 4 bases, the J end by 0 bases, with 10 bases between. CDR3 DNA sequence: TGTGCCAGCAGTTATGTTGGACTCTCCTACAATGAGCAGTTCTTC. Translation gives CASSYVGLSYNEQFF.

Regarding this clonotype: A clone one base away is much larger, so this may be a read error. This rearrangement joins TRBV28 to TRBJ2-1, with D possibly matching TRBD1 (6 bases). Germline V gene lookup returns CDR1 MDHEN and CDR2 SYDVKM. The CDR3 has 16 residues. The CDR3 bases are TGTGCCAGCAGTTTACGGCAGGGGATGCCCTACAATGAGCGGTTCTTC. It codes for CASSLRQGMPYNERFF.

This clonotype was recorded many times. This chain joins TRBV20-1 and TRBJ2-4, with D tentatively TRBD1 (6 bases). CDR1 and CDR2 from the germline V gene are DFQATT and SNEGSKA (reference sequence). The CDR3 length is 12 residues. V shed 5 bases and J shed 7 bases, with 12 bases lying between them. DNA of the CDR3: TGCAGTGCTTGGGACAATCAGAACATTCAGTACTTC. As protein: CSAWDNQNIQYF.

The chain is built from TRBV28 and TRBJ2-7; 8 bases fit TRBD2. V lost 5 bases to trimming and J lost 0 bases; unmatched junction nucleotides: 3. Germline CDR1 MDHEN, CDR2 SYDVKM. The CDR3 spans 14 residues. CDR3 sequence: CASSIAGLSYEQYF. Written as DNA, the CDR3 is TGTGCCAGCAGTATAGCGGGACTCTCCTACGAGCAGTACTTC.

This clonotype was counted at least ten times. This chain joins TRBV7-2 and TRBJ2-1; no firm D call. The CDR3 spans 11 residues. The germline V gene has CDR1 SGHTA and CDR2 FQGNSA. V lost 5 bases to trimming and J lost 10 bases, with 9 bases between them. The CDR3 is CASSPVSEQFF. As DNA, the CDR3 is TGTGCCAGCAGCCCCGTTTCGGAGCAGTTCTTC.

This clonotype was picked up a small number of times. This rearrangement joins TRBV7-2 to TRBJ2-3, with D possibly being TRBD2 (5 bases). The CDR3 loop spans 15 amino acids. Trimming left V 3 bases short and J 5 bases short, with 15 bases between. CDR1 is SGHTA and CDR2 is FQGNSA in the germline V gene. The CDR3 DNA reads as TGTGCCAGCAGCTTCGGAACGGGATGGGGAGATACGCAGTATTTT. Translated, it gives CASSFGTGWGDTQYF. Looking up the rest from reference TRBV7-2 and TRBJ2-3 gives the full variable domain: GAGVSQSPSNKVTEKGKDVELRCDPISGHTALYWYRQSLGQGLEFLIYFQGNSAPDKSGLPSDRFSAERTGGSVSTLTIQRTQQEDSAVYLCASSFGTGWGDTQYFGPGTRLTVL.

This clonotype was detected only a few times. The genes are TRBV6-2 or TRBV6-3 and TRBJ2-7, with D perhaps matching TRBD1 (6 bases). Germline values: CDR1 MNHEY, CDR2 SVGEGT. The V end lost 5 bases, the J end lost 3 bases, and 14 bases lay between the germline ends. The CDR3 is 14 residues long. The CDR3 sequence: CASSAGTPYYEQYV. In DNA, the CDR3 is TGTGCCAGCAGTGCCGGGACACCCTACTACGAGCAGTACGTC.

This clonotype showed up many times. V usage is TRBV20-1 and J usage is TRBJ2-3; tentatively, D is TRBD2 (5 bases). V shed 0 bases and J shed 2 bases, with 9 bases lying between them. CDR3 length: 14 residues. In germline, CDR1 is DFQATT, CDR2 SNEGSKA (reference sequence). This chain's CDR3 is CSARDGLATDTQYF. DNA for the CDR3: TGCAGTGCTAGAGACGGGCTAGCCACAGATACGCAGTATTTT.

The V and J genes are TRBV4-2 and TRBJ2-4; 13 bases agree with TRBD2. The CDR3 contains 18 residues. V shed 0 bases and J 0 bases; nucleotides not matched to a gene: 2. Germline assignment: CDR1 LGHNA and CDR2 YNFKEQ. The CDR3 sequence is CASSQEGTSGIAKNIQYF. CDR3 bases: TGTGCCAGCAGCCAAGAGGGGACTAGCGGGATAGCCAAAAACATTCAGTACTTC.

V and J are TRBV28 and TRBJ2-7, with 12 bases fitting TRBD2. Germline CDR1 and CDR2: MDHEN and SYDVKM. CDR3 size: 15 residues. The junction had 7 bases not matched to a gene; V was cut back by 8 bases and J by 2 bases. The CDR3: CASGLAGGPTYEQYF. The CDR3 nucleotides read TGTGCCAGCGGTCTAGCGGGAGGGCCAACCTACGAGCAGTACTTC.

This clonotype was counted only a few times. CDR3 protein: CSARRRGTGSYNEQFF. The CDR3 DNA is TGCAGTGCTAGACGGAGGGGAACAGGATCCTACAATGAGCAGTTCTTC. This chain joins TRBV20-1 and TRBJ2-1; the D gene is possibly TRBD2 (6 bases). CDR1 is DFQATT, CDR2 SNEGSKA, per germline (reference sequence). The CDR3 spans 16 residues. Trimming removed 2 bases at V and 1 base at J, with 15 bases between.

This clonotype has a handful of counts. The V gene is TRBV29-1, the J gene TRBJ2-7, with a weak D call TRBD1 (5 bases). Germline loops: CDR1 SQVTM, CDR2 ANQGSEA. Trimming took off 7 bases at V and 8 bases at J, with 15 bases between the two ends. The CDR3 contains 11 residues. CDR3 DNA sequence: TGCAGCGCAGTCCTTGGGGCGAAGCAGTACGTC. Its protein product is CSAVLGAKQYV.

There are many counts of this clonotype. The chain links TRBV5-1 to TRBJ1-4; D call uncertain. The CDR3 spans 14 residues. The V end was cut by 0 bases, the J end by 2 bases, with 5 bases between. The germline gives CDR1 SGHRS, CDR2 YFSETQ. CDR3 region: CASSLVGTNEKLFF. In nucleotides, the CDR3 is TGCGCCAGCAGCTTGGTTGGGACTAATGAAAAACTGTTTTTT.

Only a few counts were recorded for this clonotype. The V and J genes are TRBV5-1 and TRBJ1-2, with 8 bases aligning to TRBD1. Unmatched junction bases numbered 5, after V lost 3 bases and J lost 10 bases. The CDR3 is 12 residues long. The V gene's germline CDR1 is SGHRS and CDR2 YFSETQ. CDR3 protein: CASSSGTGAYTF. CDR3 bases: TGCGCCAGCAGCTCCGGGACAGGTGCCTACACCTTC. The full variable domain, with the rest looked up from reference TRBV5-1 and TRBJ1-2, is KAGVTQTPRYLIKTRGQQVTLSCSPISGHRSVSWYQQTPGQGLQFLFEYFSETQRNKGNFPGRFSGRQFSNSRSEMNVSTLELGDSALYLCASSSGTGAYTFGSGTRLTVV.

This clonotype was detected a few times. The rearrangement uses TRBV4-3 and TRBJ2-7, with TRBD2 matching over 8 bases. The length of the CDR3 is 18 residues. V gave up 0 bases and J gave up 1 base; unmatched junction bases: 11. The germline V gene has CDR1 LGHNA and CDR2 YSLEER. The CDR3 nucleotides read TGCGCCAGCAGCCAAGAATGGGGGTGGGAGCGGGAGTCCTACGAGCAGTACTTC. Translating gives CASSQEWGWERESYEQYF.

The sample holds many counts of this clonotype. The CDR3 DNA sequence: TGTGCCAGCAGCTTCAGCAGGGCCAACACCGGGGAGCTGTTTTTT. It yields the protein CASSFSRANTGELFF. This sequence joins TRBV7-7 and TRBJ2-2; weak D call: TRBD1 (5 bases). There are 15 residues in the CDR3. Germline CDR1 SSHAT, CDR2 FNYEAQ (reference sequence). Trimming took 3 bases from V and 2 from J, leaving 10 bases between them.

This chain uses TRBV19 with TRBJ2-1; D possibly uses TRBD1 or TRBD2 (6 bases each). This CDR3 is 15 amino acids long. The V and J ends lost 4 bases and 0 bases respectively, with 10 bases between them. Per germline, CDR1 LNHDA and CDR2 SQIVND (reference sequence). CDR3 nucleotides: TGTGCCAGTAGTAAAGGGGGGAGCTCCTACAATGAGCAGTTCTTC. It yields the protein CASSKGGSSYNEQFF. Full variable domain (rest looked up from reference TRBV19 and TRBJ2-1): DGGITQSPKYLFRKEGQNVTLSCEQNLNHDAMYWYRQDPGQGLRLIYYSQIVNDFQKGDIAEGYSVSREKKESFPLTVTSAQKNPTAFYLCASSKGGSSYNEQFFGPGTRLTVL.

For this clonotype: A much larger clone sits a single nucleotide away, making a read error possible. The chain employs TRBV12-3 or TRBV12-4 and TRBJ1-5; D not resolved. The CDR3 has 16 residues. Deletions cut 3 bases from V and 8 bases from J, with 20 bases between. The CDR3 loop reads CASSFSLAIPKEPQHF. The CDR3 DNA sequence: TGTGCCAGCAGTTTTTCGTTGGCAATCCCTAAGGAGCCCCAGCATTTT.

This clonotype was recorded many times. The CDR3 nucleotides read TGTGCCAGCATCAAAGCGGGGACCCATGAGCAGTTCTTC. Residues: CASIKAGTHEQFF. The V call is TRBV6-1, the J call TRBJ2-1, with TRBD2 matching over 7 bases. Trimming removed 7 bases from V and 8 bases from J; junction bases left unmatched: 8. Germline V lookup: CDR1 MNHNS, CDR2 SASEGT. The CDR3 spans 13 residues.

This clonotype was seen repeatedly, ten times or more. V and J are TRBV27 and TRBJ2-2; D gene uncertain. Deletions cut 0 bases from V and 1 base from J, with 12 bases between. The germline V gene has CDR1 MNHEY and CDR2 SMNVEV (reference sequence). The CDR3 loop spans 17 amino acids. The CDR3: CASSLSPVSRNTGELFF. The CDR3 region has the DNA TGTGCCAGCAGTTTATCCCCGGTGAGCAGGAACACCGGGGAGCTGTTTTTT.

This clonotype was observed a handful of times. The J gene is TRBJ1-1, the V gene TRBV7-2, with TRBD1 matching 8 bases. V shed 5 bases and J 1 base; nucleotides not matched to a gene: 12. Per the germline V gene, CDR1 is SGHTA and CDR2 is FQGNSA. The CDR3 runs to 17 residues. DNA of the CDR3: TGTGCCAGCAGCCCCCTGGTGGGCAGGGGGCGGAACACTGAAGCTTTCTTT. Its translation: CASSPLVGRGRNTEAFF. Based on the CDR3 plus reference TRBV7-2 and TRBJ1-1, the full variable domain is GAGVSQSPSNKVTEKGKDVELRCDPISGHTALYWYRQSLGQGLEFLIYFQGNSAPDKSGLPSDRFSAERTGGSVSTLTIQRTQQEDSAVYLCASSPLVGRGRNTEAFFGQGTRLTVV.

The rearrangement links TRBV7-8 to TRBJ1-5; 9 bases are shared with TRBD1. With V trimmed by 8 bases and J by 7 bases, 15 bases remained unmatched. The CDR3 is made up of 16 amino acids. Germline-derived CDR1 and CDR2 are SGHVS and FQNEAQ. CDR3 region: CASSSRRGQGTQPQHF. The DNA of the CDR3 is TGTGCCAGCTCTTCCCGGAGGGGACAGGGTACCCAGCCCCAGCATTTT.

This clonotype came up many times. The chain employs TRBV24-1 and TRBJ2-1; TRBD1 agrees at 10 bases. The CDR3 contains 16 residues. Germline-derived CDR1 and CDR2 are KGHDR and SFDVKD. V was pared by 0 bases and J by 2 bases, with 0 bases of the junction left unmatched. The CDR3 DNA follows: TGTGCCACCAGTGATTTGGGGACAGGGGCCTACAATGAGCAGTTCTTC. Protein sequence: CATSDLGTGAYNEQFF.

This sequence joins TRBV7-2 and TRBJ2-3; D is perhaps TRBD1 or TRBD2 (5 bases each). Trimming left V 10 bases short and J 6 bases short, with 17 bases between. This CDR3 has 13 residues. CDR1 is SGHTA, CDR2 FQGNSA, per germline. DNA for the CDR3: TGTGCCATCGCCGGGACCCGACTGGATACGCAGTATTTT. Translated: CAIAGTRLDTQYF.